Each of the 10 T cell receptor beta chains below was sequenced from the same sample in a study of neurological immune-mediated disorders (dated by TCRdb to the late 2010s). The library came from 5' RACE. Sequencer: Illumina HiSeq 2500. Starting from the raw public reads, TCRdb applied fastp trimming at Q25, assembled clones with MiXCR and retained in-frame beta chains. Every distinct CDR3 protein forms one entry, paired with its most common genes and DNA. Across this sample there are tens of thousands of distinct CDR3 sequences, with about 6% seen only once. Around 0.6% of the sample rests with the top ten. Specimen: CD4+ T cells from blood. All receptors come from a woman in her thirties or forties in good health.

This clonotype was picked up many times. The rearrangement uses TRBV24-1 and TRBJ1-6; D is ambiguous. Germline assignment: CDR1 KGHDR and CDR2 SFDVKD. With 5 bases removed from V and 0 bases from J, the gap between germline ends came to 13 bases. The CDR3 has 17 amino acids. The CDR3 sequence: CATSGSRGGSYNSPLHF. In DNA, the CDR3 is TGTGCCACCAGTGGATCGCGGGGAGGCTCCTATAATTCACCCCTCCACTTT.

This clonotype was counted at least ten times. The chain carries TRBV29-1 and TRBJ2-2; D may match TRBD1 or TRBD2 (5 bases each). The germline CDR1 and CDR2 sequences are SQVTM and ANQGSEA. CDR3 length: 11 amino acids. V shed 6 bases and J shed 5 bases, with 7 bases lying between them. The CDR3 DNA is TGCAGCGTGGGACCTACCGGGGAGCTGTTTTTT. This gives the protein CSVGPTGELFF.

In this sample, this clonotype turned up many times. CDR3 residues: CSAADSFHGYTF. The CDR3 DNA is TGCAGCGCCGCGGACAGTTTTCATGGCTACACCTTC. This chain uses TRBV29-1 with TRBJ1-2; D is perhaps TRBD1 (6 bases). Germline assignment: CDR1 SQVTM and CDR2 ANQGSEA. V lost 7 bases to trimming and J lost 6 bases, with 15 bases between them. The CDR3 has 12 residues. Using reference TRBV29-1 and TRBJ1-2 for the parts outside the CDR3, the full variable domain is SAVISQKPSRDICQRGTSLTIQCQVDSQVTMMFWYRQQPGQSLTLIATANQGSEATYESGFVIDKFPISRPNLTFSTLTVSNMSPEDSSIYLCSAADSFHGYTFGSGTRLTVV.

This clonotype has ten or more counts. The chain employs TRBV28 and TRBJ1-6; no clear D. Trimming took off 7 bases at V and 5 bases at J, with 12 bases between the two ends. The CDR3 contains 14 residues. Germline lookup yields CDR1 MDHEN and CDR2 SYDVKM. CDR3 bases: TGTGCCAGCACCCTGGCGGGGAATAATTCACCCCTCCACTTT. This gives the protein CASTLAGNNSPLHF.

Ten or more counts support this clonotype. This chain links TRBV24-1 with TRBJ2-3; D remains unclear. The V gene lost 5 bases and the J gene lost 4 bases, with 9 bases spanning the gap. In germline, CDR1 is KGHDR, CDR2 SFDVKD. This CDR3 has 13 residues. The CDR3 reads CATSAGLPDTQYF. CDR3 sequence (DNA): TGTGCCACCAGTGCCGGCCTTCCAGATACGCAGTATTTT.

Many counts were recorded for this clonotype. This rearrangement joins TRBV5-1 to TRBJ2-3, with D unclear. The CDR3 has 15 amino acids. V dropped 0 bases and J dropped 0 bases, with 8 bases sitting between them. Germline-derived CDR1 and CDR2 are SGHRS and YFSETQ. This chain's CDR3 is CASSLDGTSTDTQYF. The CDR3, as DNA: TGCGCCAGCAGCTTGGACGGAACTAGCACAGATACGCAGTATTTT.

There are many counts of this clonotype. The CDR3 sequence: CASSLSRAGNTIYF. The CDR3 nucleotides read TGTGCCAGCAGCTTATCCAGGGCTGGAAACACCATATATTTT. The rearrangement links TRBV7-8 to TRBJ1-3, with D possibly TRBD1 on 5 matching bases. The V end was cut by 2 bases, the J end by 2 bases, with 7 bases between. Germline lookup yields CDR1 SGHVS and CDR2 FQNEAQ. The CDR3 runs to 14 residues.

Ten or more counts support this clonotype. The chain has TRBV7-2 and TRBJ2-5; D gene unclear. The V gene lost 3 bases and the J gene lost 5 bases, with 22 bases spanning the gap. The CDR3 is made up of 17 amino acids. Germline CDR1 is SGHTA and CDR2 is FQGNSA. CDR3 residues: CASSFSPQAKPRETQYF. CDR3 in DNA: TGTGCCAGCAGCTTTTCCCCCCAAGCCAAACCGAGGGAGACCCAGTACTTC.

This clonotype has ten or more counts. This chain connects TRBV20-1 to TRBJ1-2, with D possibly TRBD1 on 6 matching bases. V lost 0 bases, J lost 7 bases, and 15 bases lay in between. The CDR3 runs to 14 residues. Germline V gene data show CDR1 as DFQATT and CDR2 as SNEGSKA (reference sequence). In nucleotides, the CDR3 is TGCAGTGCTAGAGATCCGGGGGCTGGTTTTGGCTACACCTTC. Encoded protein: CSARDPGAGFGYTF.

This clonotype was picked up many times. The CDR3: CATSRDQPGTGDEQYF. The CDR3 bases are TGTGCCACCAGCAGAGATCAACCCGGGACAGGGGACGAGCAGTACTTC. V and J are TRBV15 and TRBJ2-7; 10 nucleotides line up with TRBD1. CDR3 length: 16 amino acids. Trimming at V came to 0 bases and at J to 5 bases, leaving 7 bases not matched to a gene. Germline-derived CDR1 and CDR2 are LNHNV and YYDKDF (reference sequence).